This T cell receptor beta chain was recovered during a study of shared clonotypes between healthy human individuals. General study results and limits: Despite large depth, sorted-subset datasets appeared incompletely sequenced.

Turning to this clone: Antigen specificity is unknown. A much more abundant neighbour one base away suggests this may be a read error. Other DNA variants within this sample encode the same CDR3.

The CDR3 runs to 11 residues. Germline CDR1 is SGHVS and CDR2 is FNYEAQ. The V gene lost 5 bases and the J gene lost 4 bases, with 6 bases spanning the gap. Assay: immunoSEQ multiplex PCR; the TCRdb copy retains only in-frame clones and omits some. The table shows about 79,000 clones, with under 65% occurring only once. The TCR originated in a man younger than 40 in good health. The sequenced material came from memory CD8+ T cells sorted from blood. The subset is: CD45RO+ cells pooled with CCR7-negative TemRA cells. The chain carries TRBV7-6 and TRBJ2-7; D not resolved. The chain's CDR3 is CASSPGYEQYF. In DNA form, the CDR3 reads TGTGCCAGCAGCCCCGGGTACGAGCAGTACTTC.